One sample yielded the 13 T cell receptor beta chains listed below, sequenced in a study of CD8 T cells in Susac syndrome. Random hexamers were used to reverse transcribe 0.5 to 1 ug of RNA. TCRdb reprocessed the immunoSEQ multiplex PCR reads with MiXCR, giving one entry per CDR3 protein. The sample carries 85,000 to 90,000 distinct CDR3 sequences, over 85% recorded once. The sequenced sample was CD8+ T cells from PBMCs. The receptors originated from a human donor in good health.

The table lists this clonotype with a count of one. This chain uses TRBV7-3 with TRBJ2-1; TRBD2 aligns across 9 bases. Germline V gene sequence: CDR1 SGHTA, CDR2 FQGTGA. V lost 4 bases and J lost 2; bases outside the gene matches: 6. The CDR3 length is 16 residues. CDR3 in DNA: TGTGCCAGCAGCTCGCCGGGACTAGCCCCCTACAATGAGCAGTTCTTC. It specifies CASSSPGLAPYNEQFF.

This sequence joins TRBV21-1 and TRBJ2-1. TRBV21-1 is given as a pseudogene. This CDR3 spans 12 amino acids. CDR3 sequence (DNA): TGTGCCAGCCGCGAAAGTTACAATGAGCAGTTCTTC. Translation gives CASRESYNEQFF.

This clonotype appeared a single time. The CDR3 region is CASGQTNTGELFF. In nucleotides, the CDR3 is TGTGCCTCCGGACAGACTAACACCGGGGAGCTGTTTTTT. This chain connects TRBV30 to TRBJ2-2; D might be TRBD1 (6 bases). The CDR3 sequence is 13 residues long. From germline, CDR1 is GTSNPN and CDR2 SVGIG (reference sequence). With 7 bases removed from V and 2 bases from J, the gap between germline ends came to 11 bases.

V is TRBV4-2 and J is TRBJ2-1; 10 positions agree with TRBD2. The ends lost 0 bases at V and 9 bases at J; junction bases unmatched: 8. This CDR3 has 16 residues. Germline CDR1 LGHNA, CDR2 YNFKEQ. CDR3 residues: CASSQDPSGGFVEQFF. For the CDR3, the DNA is TGTGCCAGCAGCCAAGATCCTAGCGGGGGCTTTGTTGAGCAGTTCTTC.

The V call is TRBV29-1, the J call TRBJ1-6; possible D gene TRBD1, 6 bases. This CDR3 has 13 amino acids. Per the germline V gene, CDR1 is SQVTM and CDR2 is ANQGSEA. V was trimmed by 6 bases and J by 7 bases, leaving 13 bases between them. The CDR3 sequence is CSVKQGTNSPLHF. DNA for the CDR3: TGCAGCGTCAAACAGGGTACGAATTCACCCCTCCACTTT.

The CDR3 sequence: CASLPRGGGYEQYF. DNA of the CDR3: TGTGCCAGCTTGCCCCGAGGCGGGGGCTACGAGCAGTACTTC. The chain carries TRBV5-6 and TRBJ2-7; TRBD2 matches 7 bases. Trimming at V came to 7 bases and at J to 3 bases, leaving 10 bases not matched to a gene. The CDR3 length is 14 residues. Germline CDR1 SGHDT, CDR2 YYEEEE.

The chain has TRBV7-6 and TRBJ1-6; 11 bases match TRBD1. This CDR3 region has 13 residues. V trimming: 4 bases; J trimming: 13 bases; junction bases outside the gene matches: 3. Germline V CDR1 and CDR2: SGHVS, FNYEAQ. The CDR3 reads CASSSGTGGPLHF. The DNA for the CDR3 is TGTGCCAGCAGCTCTGGGACAGGGGGGCCCCTCCACTTT.

The rearrangement links TRBV2 to TRBJ2-3; D gene uncertain. The germline CDR1 and CDR2 sequences are SNHLY and FYNNEI. Trimming removed 4 bases from V and 4 bases from J, with 9 bases in between. This CDR3 spans 13 amino acids. CDR3 nucleotide sequence: TGTGCCAGCAGTGTGAGGCCCTCAGATACGCAGTATTTT. It encodes CASSVRPSDTQYF.

This clonotype was picked up one time. The V call is TRBV7-6, the J call TRBJ1-1, with a tentative D call TRBD1 (6 bases). V gave up 6 bases and J gave up 3 bases, with 17 bases separating them. Germline V gives CDR1 SGHVS, CDR2 FNYEAQ. CDR3 length: 15 amino acids. The chain's CDR3 is CASSTLGGLDTEAFF. The DNA for the CDR3 is TGTGCCAGCAGTACACTCGGGGGCTTAGACACTGAAGCTTTCTTT.

V and J are TRBV23-1 and TRBJ1-5; 8 positions match TRBD1. TRBV23-1 belongs to the ORF category, with a function that is uncertain. Losses at the gene ends were 3 bases for V and 5 bases for J; bases not matched to a gene: 6. The CDR3 length is 15 residues. The CDR3 sequence: CASSHSRGRDQPQHF. The CDR3 coding sequence is TGCGCCAGCAGTCATTCCAGGGGGCGGGATCAGCCCCAGCATTTT.

This clonotype was detected once. V gene TRBV7-8 combines with J gene TRBJ1-1; D unclear. From germline, CDR1 is SGHVS and CDR2 FQNEAQ. With 2 bases removed from V and 1 base from J, the gap between germline ends came to 14 bases. CDR3 length: 16 amino acids. The CDR3 loop reads CASSLIILGSNTEAFF. The CDR3 nucleotides are TGTGCCAGCAGCTTAATCATCTTAGGCTCGAACACTGAAGCTTTCTTT.

In its sample, this clonotype was seen once. V usage is TRBV5-1 and J usage is TRBJ2-3; TRBD1 might be the D (5 bases). This CDR3 is 13 amino acids long. Trimming took off 0 bases at V and 3 bases at J, with 5 bases between the two ends. Germline CDR1 is SGHRS and CDR2 is YFSETQ. The CDR3 bases are TGCGCCAGCAGCTTGGCAGGGACAGATACGCAGTATTTT. Its translation is CASSLAGTDTQYF.

V and J are TRBV12-5 and TRBJ2-2; D unclear. The V and J ends lost 0 bases and 4 bases respectively, with 9 bases between them. The CDR3 extends over 15 amino acids. In germline, CDR1 is LGHNT, CDR2 FRNRAP. CDR3 sequence: CASGLVLRLTGELFF. The CDR3 DNA sequence: TGTGCTAGTGGTTTGGTACTGAGGCTCACCGGGGAGCTGTTTTTT.